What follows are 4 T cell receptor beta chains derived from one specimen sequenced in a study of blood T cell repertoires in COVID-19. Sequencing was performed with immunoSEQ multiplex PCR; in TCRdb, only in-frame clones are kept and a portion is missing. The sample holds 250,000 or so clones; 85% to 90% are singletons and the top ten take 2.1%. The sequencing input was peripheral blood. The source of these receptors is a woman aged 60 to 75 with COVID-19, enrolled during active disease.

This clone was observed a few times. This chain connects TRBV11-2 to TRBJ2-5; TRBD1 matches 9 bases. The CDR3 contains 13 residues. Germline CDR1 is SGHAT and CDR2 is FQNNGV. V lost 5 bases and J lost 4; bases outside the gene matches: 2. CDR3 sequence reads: CASSTDRGETQYF. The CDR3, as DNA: TGTGCCAGCAGCACGGACAGGGGAGAGACCCAGTACTTC.

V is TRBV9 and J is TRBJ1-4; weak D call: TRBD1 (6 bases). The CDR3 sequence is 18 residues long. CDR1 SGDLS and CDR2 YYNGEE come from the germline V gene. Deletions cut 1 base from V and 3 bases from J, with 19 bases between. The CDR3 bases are TGTGCCAGCAGCGTACGGTCAGGGGATGGTCGGGCTAATGAAAAACTGTTTTTT. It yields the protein CASSVRSGDGRANEKLFF. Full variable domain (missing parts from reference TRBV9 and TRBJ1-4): DSGVTQTPKHLITATGQRVTLRCSPRSGDLSVYWYQQSLDQGLQFLIQYYNGEERAKGNILERFSAQQFPDLHSELNLSSLELGDSALYFCASSVRSGDGRANEKLFFGSGTQLSVL.

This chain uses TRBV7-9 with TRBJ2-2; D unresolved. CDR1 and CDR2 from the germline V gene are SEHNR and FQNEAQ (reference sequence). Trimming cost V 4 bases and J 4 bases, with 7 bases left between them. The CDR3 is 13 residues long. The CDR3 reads CASSSPITGELFF. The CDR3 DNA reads TGTGCCAGCAGCTCCCCTATCACCGGGGAGCTGTTTTTT.

The CDR3 reads CASSEALSSGANVLTF. The CDR3 DNA is TGTGCCAGCAGTGAAGCGCTCAGCTCTGGGGCCAACGTCCTGACTTTC. This sequence joins TRBV6-1 and TRBJ2-6; the D is unclear. The CDR3 length is 16 residues. CDR1 and CDR2 from the germline V gene are MNHNS and SASEGT. Trimming cost V 0 bases and J 0 bases, with 6 bases left between them.